Listed here are 25 T cell receptor beta chains from one sample, sequenced in a study of blood T cell repertoires in COVID-19. Here immunoSEQ multiplex PCR was the method, and the copy in TCRdb shows in-frame clones only, minus some. There are about 140,000 clones in the sample; 80% to 85% occur only once, and about 5.5% lies in the top ten. What was sequenced was PBMCs or T cells enriched from blood (not recorded which). These receptors were taken from a middle-aged man with acute COVID-19.

The rearrangement joins TRBV5-4 to TRBJ1-2, with a tentative D call TRBD1 (5 bases). The CDR3 has 14 amino acids. Germline V gives CDR1 SGHNT, CDR2 YYREEE (reference sequence). Trimming left V 0 bases short and J 4 bases short, with 10 bases between. As DNA, the CDR3 is TGTGCCAGCAGCTTGGTTCAAGGGGCCTATGGCTACACCTTC. Translation: CASSLVQGAYGYTF.

The chain combines TRBV27 with TRBJ2-2, with D unresolved. Trimming took 7 bases from V and 7 from J, leaving 13 bases between them. This CDR3 has 13 amino acids. CDR1 MNHEY and CDR2 SMNVEV come from the germline V gene (reference sequence). As DNA, the CDR3 is TGTGCCAGCATACCCTTGAGTGGCGGGGAGCTGTTTTTT. This encodes CASIPLSGGELFF.

The V gene is TRBV2, the J gene TRBJ1-2; 9 positions match TRBD1. Trimming cost V 7 bases and J 2 bases; bases outside gene matches: 2. The CDR3 runs 13 residues. Germline assignment: CDR1 SNHLY and CDR2 FYNNEI. CDR3 sequence (DNA): TGTGCCAGCAAGGGACAGGGCAACTATGGCTACACCTTC. This translates into CASKGQGNYGYTF.

The chain uses TRBV7-2 and TRBJ2-1, with D tentatively TRBD2 (6 bases). Germline CDR1 and CDR2: SGHTA and FQGNSA. The V end lost 3 bases, the J end lost 6 bases, and 9 bases lay between the germline ends. CDR3 length: 13 residues. The CDR3 spells CASSFGGVNEQFF. The CDR3 DNA follows: TGTGCCAGCAGCTTCGGCGGGGTCAATGAGCAGTTCTTC. Complete variable domain (other parts from reference TRBV7-2 and TRBJ2-1): GAGVSQSPSNKVTEKGKDVELRCDPISGHTALYWYRQSLGQGLEFLIYFQGNSAPDKSGLPSDRFSAERTGGSVSTLTIQRTQQEDSAVYLCASSFGGVNEQFFGPGTRLTVL.

This rearrangement joins TRBV9 to TRBJ1-3; TRBD1 aligns across 7 bases. The CDR3 spans 14 residues. The trim removed 8 bases at V and 3 bases at J, leaving 8 bases unmatched. CDR1 SGDLS and CDR2 YYNGEE come from the germline V gene. In DNA form, the CDR3 reads TGTGCCAGTGCCCGGGACAGCGATGGAAACACCATATATTTT. Its protein product is CASARDSDGNTIYF.

V gene TRBV7-2 combines with J gene TRBJ1-1; possible D gene TRBD1, 6 bases. V lost 4 bases, J lost 7 bases, and 13 bases lay in between. Germline V CDR1 and CDR2: SGHTA, FQGNSA. This CDR3 spans 13 amino acids. Written as DNA, the CDR3 is TGTGCCAGCAGCTCCCGGAGGGGGGGTGAAGCTTTCTTT. It is translated as CASSSRRGGEAFF.

The J gene is TRBJ2-3, the V gene TRBV7-2; maybe TRBD2 (6 bases). Germline V lookup: CDR1 SGHTA, CDR2 FQGNSA. Trimming removed 5 bases at V and 0 bases at J, with 15 bases between. This CDR3 is 16 amino acids long. The CDR3 nucleotides read TGTGCCAGCAGCGAGGTGGGGGGTACTAGCACAGATACGCAGTATTTT. It encodes CASSEVGGTSTDTQYF. Looking up the rest from reference TRBV7-2 and TRBJ2-3 gives the full variable domain: GAGVSQSPSNKVTEKGKDVELRCDPISGHTALYWYRQSLGQGLEFLIYFQGNSAPDKSGLPSDRFSAERTGGSVSTLTIQRTQQEDSAVYLCASSEVGGTSTDTQYFGPGTRLTVL.

This chain connects TRBV5-1 to TRBJ1-1, with D tentatively TRBD1 (5 bases). V was clipped by 4 bases and J by 3 bases, with 13 bases between them. Looked up from germline, CDR1 is SGHRS and CDR2 is YFSETQ. The CDR3 sequence is 14 residues long. The CDR3 coding sequence is TGCGCCAGCAGCCCCCTTGGGGCCGACACTGAAGCTTTCTTT. This codes for CASSPLGADTEAFF.

The chain recombines TRBV4-3 with TRBJ2-5; a weak D match, TRBD2 (5 bases). This CDR3 has 15 amino acids. V lost 0 bases and J 5 bases, leaving 13 bases between the germline ends. Germline V CDR1 and CDR2: LGHNA, YSLEER. The CDR3 DNA follows: TGCGCCAGCAGCCAAGATTCCGGGGATGGGGAGACCCAGTACTTC. As protein: CASSQDSGDGETQYF.

The chain recombines TRBV7-2 with TRBJ2-2; D may be TRBD1 (5 bases). Trimming removed 5 bases from V and 6 bases from J, with 10 bases in between. Germline values: CDR1 SGHTA, CDR2 FQGNSA. The CDR3 sequence is 13 residues long. CDR3 in DNA: TGTGCCAGCAGCCCACTACAGGCCGGGGAGCTGTTTTTT. Encoded protein: CASSPLQAGELFF.

V is TRBV6-5 and J is TRBJ1-6; D remains ambiguous. Trimming took off 0 bases at V and 6 bases at J, with 9 bases between the two ends. The CDR3 consists of 15 residues. Germline V gene data show CDR1 as MNHEY and CDR2 as SVGAGI. The DNA for the CDR3 is TGTGCCAGCAGTTACTCGGGCGGGAGTAATTCACCCCTCCACTTT. Protein product: CASSYSGGSNSPLHF.

The V gene is TRBV4-3, the J gene TRBJ1-3; no clear D. In germline, CDR1 is LGHNA, CDR2 YSLEER. This CDR3 has 16 residues. V lost 1 base to trimming and J lost 1 base, with 11 bases between them. This chain's CDR3 is CASSQVPQTSGNTIYF. The CDR3 nucleotides are TGCGCCAGCAGCCAAGTCCCCCAGACATCTGGAAACACCATATATTTT.

V and J are TRBV30 and TRBJ2-7, with D perhaps TRBD1 (5 bases). The germline gives CDR1 GTSNPN, CDR2 SVGIG (reference sequence). The CDR3 runs 11 residues. V gave up 8 bases and J gave up 4 bases, with 12 bases separating them. In DNA form, the CDR3 reads TGTGCCCAAAGGGGCTCGTACGAGCAGTACTTC. Translation: CAQRGSYEQYF.

V and J are TRBV20-1 and TRBJ1-5; unclear D gene. V was clipped by 5 bases and J by 1 base, with 15 bases between them. Germline V gene lookup returns CDR1 DFQATT and CDR2 SNEGSKA (reference sequence). This CDR3 has 15 amino acids. CDR3 nucleotide sequence: TGCAGTGCTCGTGGGGTAGGAGGGAGCAATCAGCCCCAGCATTTT. Encoded protein: CSARGVGGSNQPQHF.

The chain's CDR3 is CASSQDREPDGETQYF. CDR3 coding DNA: TGCGCCAGCAGCCAAGATAGGGAGCCCGACGGAGAGACCCAGTACTTC. The chain carries TRBV4-3 and TRBJ2-5; possibly TRBD2 for D (5 bases). V was cut by 0 bases and J by 4 bases, with 15 bases left in between. Per the germline V gene, CDR1 is LGHNA and CDR2 is YSLEER. The CDR3 runs 16 residues.

The CDR3 coding sequence is TGTGCCACCCAACCGGGAGGAGGGGGCTATGGCTACACCTTC. Translated: CATQPGGGGYGYTF. The chain is built from TRBV7-8 and TRBJ1-2, with D possibly being TRBD1 (6 bases). The ends were cut back, 10 bases at V and 4 bases at J, with 19 bases in the middle. In germline, CDR1 is SGHVS, CDR2 FQNEAQ. CDR3 size: 14 residues.

The rearrangement uses TRBV19 and TRBJ1-5, with D unclear. The CDR3 runs to 16 residues. Trimming cost V 5 bases and J 2 bases, with 16 bases left between them. CDR1 and CDR2 from the germline V gene are LNHDA and SQIVND (reference sequence). CDR3 nucleotides: TGTGCCAGTAGTCTATCAGAGGGTTTCGGCAATCAGCCCCAGCATTTT. This sequence encodes CASSLSEGFGNQPQHF.

The CDR3 loop reads CASSRSTGTSDKQYF. The DNA for the CDR3 is TGTGCCAGCAGCCGAAGTACCGGGACTAGCGACAAGCAGTACTTC. This chain links TRBV7-7 with TRBJ2-7; TRBD2 aligns across 10 bases. Germline CDR1 is SSHAT and CDR2 is FNYEAQ (reference sequence). The CDR3 loop spans 15 amino acids. The ends lost 5 bases at V and 8 bases at J; junction bases unmatched: 12.

This clone was observed a single time. The V call is TRBV11-2, the J call TRBJ2-5; tentative D call: TRBD1 (6 bases). V gave up 5 bases and J gave up 3 bases, with 28 bases separating them. This CDR3 spans 19 amino acids. The germline gives CDR1 SGHAT, CDR2 FQNNGV. In nucleotides, the CDR3 is TGTGCCAGCAGCCGCTCAGGTTTCGGGACACGAAGCCTCAAAGAGACCCAGTACTTC. It is translated as CASSRSGFGTRSLKETQYF.

The chain employs TRBV11-2 and TRBJ2-7, with D tentatively TRBD2 (6 bases). The V gene lost 5 bases and the J gene lost 4 bases, with 12 bases spanning the gap. There are 13 residues in the CDR3. Germline CDR1 SGHAT, CDR2 FQNNGV. The CDR3 sequence is CASSPSGGYEQYF. Here the CDR3 DNA reads TGTGCCAGCAGCCCCTCCGGGGGATACGAGCAGTACTTC.

Here the CDR3 reads CASSSGIGTGANYGYTF. The CDR3 coding sequence is TGTGCCAGCAGCTCGGGGATTGGGACAGGGGCTAACTATGGCTACACCTTC. V and J are TRBV28 and TRBJ1-2; 10 nucleotides agree with TRBD1. Trimming took 6 bases from V and 0 from J; bases not matched to a gene: 10. Germline V gene lookup returns CDR1 MDHEN and CDR2 SYDVKM. The CDR3 totals 17 residues.

The rearrangement joins TRBV7-9 to TRBJ1-3; no clear D. Germline-derived CDR1 and CDR2 are SEHNR and FQNEAQ (reference sequence). The CDR3 length is 15 residues. Trimming shortened V by 5 bases and J by 0 bases, and 11 bases separated the two germline ends. CDR3 in DNA: TGTGCCAGCAGCCCGTACGGGAGCTCTGGAAACACCATATATTTT. It yields the protein CASSPYGSSGNTIYF.

This sequence joins TRBV9 and TRBJ1-1; possibly TRBD1 for D (5 bases). Deletions cut 3 bases from V and 11 bases from J, with 14 bases between. The CDR3 contains 12 residues. CDR1 and CDR2 from the germline V gene are SGDLS and YYNGEE. CDR3 region: CASSGLQGRAFF. CDR3 nucleotides: TGTGCCAGCAGCGGACTTCAGGGTAGGGCTTTCTTT.

There are a few counts of this clone. V is TRBV30 and J is TRBJ1-6; the D gene is possibly TRBD1 (6 bases). The V gene's germline CDR1 is GTSNPN and CDR2 SVGIG (reference sequence). Trimming removed 2 bases from V and 7 bases from J, with 18 bases in between. The CDR3 runs to 16 residues. The CDR3 sequence: CAWSPSYRERNSPLHF. CDR3 DNA sequence: TGTGCCTGGAGTCCCTCCTACAGGGAGAGGAATTCACCCCTCCACTTT.

The gene calls are TRBV12-5 and TRBJ2-1, with a weak D call TRBD2 (6 bases). Germline CDR1 is LGHNT and CDR2 is FRNRAP. The length of the CDR3 is 18 residues. Trimming stripped 2 bases from V and 3 bases from J, with 20 bases between. The CDR3 DNA is TGTGCTAGTGGTTTGTCCACCATCGCCGGGACTTTCTACAATGAGCAGTTCTTC. Protein product: CASGLSTIAGTFYNEQFF. The variable domain in full, with the rest retrieved from reference TRBV12-5 and TRBJ2-1, is DARVTQTPRHKVTEMGQEVTMRCQPILGHNTVFWYRQTMMQGLELLAYFRNRAPLDDSGMPKDRFSAEMPDATLATLKIQPSEPRDSAVYFCASGLSTIAGTFYNEQFFGPGTRLTVL.